This T cell receptor beta chain was observed in a study of control samples from healthy donors and cancer patients. Produced via immunoSEQ multiplex PCR; TCRdb's table is partial and in-frame only. This table holds more than 75,000 clones, 70% to 90% found once. Deletions cut 4 bases from V and 8 bases from J, with 14 bases between. The germline CDR1 and CDR2 sequences are GTSNPN and SVGIG (reference sequence). The CDR3 has 13 residues. Sequenced material: PBMCs. V is TRBV30 and J is TRBJ1-4; TRBD1 might be the D (5 bases). This clonotype was sampled from a woman aged 60-70 years with head and neck cancer. In nucleotides, the CDR3 is TGTGCCTGGAAGGTTGGGGCAGACGAAAAACTGTTTTTT. This sequence encodes CAWKVGADEKLFF.